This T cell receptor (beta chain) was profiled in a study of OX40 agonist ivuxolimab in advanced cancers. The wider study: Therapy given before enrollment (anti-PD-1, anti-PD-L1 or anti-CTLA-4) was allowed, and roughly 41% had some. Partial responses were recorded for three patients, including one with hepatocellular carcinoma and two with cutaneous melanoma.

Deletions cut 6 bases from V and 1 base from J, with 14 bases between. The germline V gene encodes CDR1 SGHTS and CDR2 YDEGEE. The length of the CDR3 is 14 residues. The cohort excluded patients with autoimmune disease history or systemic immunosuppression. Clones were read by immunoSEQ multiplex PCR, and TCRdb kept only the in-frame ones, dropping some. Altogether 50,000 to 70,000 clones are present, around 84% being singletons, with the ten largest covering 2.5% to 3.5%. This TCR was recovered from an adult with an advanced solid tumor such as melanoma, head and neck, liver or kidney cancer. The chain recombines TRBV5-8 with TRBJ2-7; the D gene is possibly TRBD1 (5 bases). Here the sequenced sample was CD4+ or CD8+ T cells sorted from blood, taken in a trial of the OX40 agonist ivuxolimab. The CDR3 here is CASTFETASYEQYF. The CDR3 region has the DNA TGTGCCAGCACCTTTGAGACAGCTTCCTACGAGCAGTACTTC.